This T cell receptor beta chain emerged from a study of CD8 T cells in ankylosing spondylitis. Whole-study results and caveats: In peripheral blood, disease-linked CD8+ clones occurred at relatively low frequencies. Within ankylosing spondylitis blood, a TCR beta motif made up of under 10 highly homologous variants appeared to be characteristic. There were earlier reports of some motif variants in reactive arthritis synovial fluid and blood.

Points on this clonotype: Its antigen is undetermined.

Using quantitative 5'-RACE with molecular barcodes, the authors made TCR beta libraries. TCRdb recomputed calls from the 5' RACE reads with MiXCR, one row per CDR3 protein. The sample carries approximately 540,000 distinct CDR3 sequences, roughly 13% recorded once. Germline CDR1 is SGHAT and CDR2 is FQNNGV. The CDR3 is 17 residues long. J was trimmed by 3 bases and V by 6 bases; bases with no gene match: 5. This TCR came from a male donor with ankylosing spondylitis. This sequence joins TRBV11-2 and TRBJ2-2; 15 bases line up with TRBD2. The sample comprised blood, either unsorted or a sorted T cell fraction (not recorded which). The DNA of the CDR3 is TGTGCCAGCAGGGGACTAGCGGGAGGAGGGGACACCGGGGAGCTGTTTTTT. Translating gives CASRGLAGGGDTGELFF. The entire variable domain, with the rest obtained from reference TRBV11-2 and TRBJ2-2, is as follows: EAGVAQSPRYKIIEKRQSVAFWCNPISGHATLYWYQQILGQGPKLLIQFQNNGVVDDSQLPKDRFSAERLKGVDSTLKIQPAKLEDSAVYLCASRGLAGGGDTGELFFGEGSRLTVL.